The 12 T cell receptor beta chains given below trace back to one sample, sequenced in a study of naive and memory T cell subsets. TCR cDNA received a 3' ligated oligonucleotide that carried a UMI. Amplification of ligated cDNA took four PCR rounds with SP2 and nested alpha and beta constant primers. One entry per CDR3 protein, called by TCRdb with MiXCR from the 5' RACE reads. The sample lists 55,000 to 65,000 distinct CDR3 sequences, 8% to 9% occurring once. The source is a female donor in good health.

Many counts were recorded for this clonotype. This chain joins TRBV5-1 and TRBJ2-1; D unclear. This CDR3 comprises 14 residues. Trimming removed 3 bases from V and 9 bases from J, with 16 bases in between. Germline lookup yields CDR1 SGHRS and CDR2 YFSETQ. The CDR3: CASSSDGSWVEQFF. CDR3 coding DNA: TGCGCCAGCAGCTCTGACGGGTCCTGGGTTGAGCAGTTCTTC.

The gene calls are TRBV4-1 and TRBJ2-7; the match to TRBD1 covers 8 bases. Trimming cost V 1 base and J 2 bases; bases outside gene matches: 4. Looked up from germline, CDR1 is MGHRA and CDR2 is YSYEKL. This CDR3 region has 15 residues. The CDR3 sequence is CASSQADRATYEQYF. In DNA, the CDR3 is TGCGCCAGCAGCCAAGCGGACAGGGCCACCTACGAGCAGTACTTC.

This clonotype was seen many times. This chain uses TRBV7-8 with TRBJ1-2, with D tentatively TRBD1 (6 bases). The germline CDR1 and CDR2 sequences are SGHVS and FQNEAQ. Trimming cost V 5 bases and J 4 bases, with 20 bases left between them. CDR3 size: 16 residues. The CDR3 region has the DNA TGTGCCAGCAGCACCCTACTTAAACAGGGCTCCTATGGCTACACCTTC. Translation gives CASSTLLKQGSYGYTF. Full variable domain (remainder filled in from reference TRBV7-8 and TRBJ1-2): GAGVSQSPRYKVAKRGQDVALRCDPISGHVSLFWYQQALGQGPEFLTYFQNEAQLDKSGLPSDRFFAERPEGSVSTLKIQRTQQEDSAVYLCASSTLLKQGSYGYTFGSGTRLTVV.

Here the CDR3 reads CASSTLVGSTRELFF. CDR3 sequence (DNA): TGTGCCAGCAGCACCCTTGTGGGGAGTACCCGGGAGCTGTTTTTT. The chain uses TRBV27 and TRBJ2-2; a weak D match, TRBD2 (5 bases). The CDR3 spans 15 residues. Between the trimmed V and J ends, which lost 6 bases and 9 bases, there was a span of 20 bases. Germline V gene lookup returns CDR1 MNHEY and CDR2 SMNVEV (reference sequence).

The sample holds many counts of this clonotype. The chain links TRBV12-3 or TRBV12-4 to TRBJ2-5, with D unclear. V was shortened by 3 bases and J by 1 base, with 6 bases between the two germline ends. CDR3 length equals 13 residues. CDR3 residues: CASSFVVQETQYF. CDR3 nucleotide sequence: TGTGCCAGCAGTTTTGTTGTCCAAGAGACCCAGTACTTC.

This clonotype showed up just a few times. The CDR3 bases are TGTGCCATCAGTGAGCGGGAGGCGGCCAATGAGCAGTTCTTC. It specifies CAISEREAANEQFF. The J gene is TRBJ2-1, the V gene TRBV10-3, with 7 bases identical to TRBD2. This CDR3 has 14 amino acids. V shed 2 bases and J 6 bases; nucleotides not matched to a gene: 4. Germline V CDR1 and CDR2: ENHRY, SYGVKD.

This chain joins TRBV29-1 and TRBJ2-3; tentatively, D is TRBD1 or TRBD2 (7 bases each). V was trimmed by 2 bases and J by 2 bases, leaving 20 bases between them. This CDR3 comprises 17 residues. Germline-derived CDR1 and CDR2 are SQVTM and ANQGSEA. DNA for the CDR3: TGCAGCGTTGAAAGGCAGAGGGGGCGGGAGATCACAGATACGCAGTATTTT. This translates into CSVERQRGREITDTQYF.

This clonotype appeared a few times. The chain recombines TRBV19 with TRBJ1-5; 7 bases match TRBD1. CDR1 and CDR2 (germline): LNHDA, SQIVND (reference sequence). The CDR3 has 14 residues. V was clipped by 3 bases and J by 11 bases; unmatched bases: 10. The DNA of the CDR3 is TGTGCCAGTAGTATTGGGACAGACTTGGAGTCCCAGCATTTT. Its protein is CASSIGTDLESQHF.

This clonotype has only a few counts. V usage is TRBV9 and J usage is TRBJ2-7, with 7 bases matching TRBD1. Unmatched junction bases numbered 12, after V lost 4 bases and J lost 2 bases. The CDR3 length is 16 residues. Germline CDR1 is SGDLS and CDR2 is YYNGEE. The CDR3 DNA reads as TGTGCCAGCAGCCCCCGACAGGGATCGAGTCCCTACGAGCAGTACTTC. Translation gives CASSPRQGSSPYEQYF.

This clonotype was seen only a few times. The genes are TRBV10-3 and TRBJ2-3; a possible D gene is TRBD2 (5 bases). Trimming cost V 2 bases and J 0 bases, with 12 bases left between them. CDR1 ENHRY and CDR2 SYGVKD come from the germline V gene. This CDR3 has 16 amino acids. DNA for the CDR3: TGTGCCATCAGTGAGGCCGCAGCGGATAGCACAGATACGCAGTATTTT. Protein product: CAISEAAADSTDTQYF.

The sample holds one count of this clonotype. V gene TRBV14 combines with J gene TRBJ2-5, with D unresolved. Germline V lookup: CDR1 SGHDN, CDR2 FVKESK. The V and J ends lost 0 bases and 4 bases respectively, with 9 bases between them. This CDR3 contains 14 residues. The CDR3: CASSQDWHSETQYF. The CDR3 coding sequence is TGTGCCAGCAGCCAAGATTGGCATTCAGAGACCCAGTACTTC.

This clonotype was picked up many times. The chain carries TRBV11-2 and TRBJ2-5; TRBD2 aligns across 13 bases. The V and J ends lost 5 bases and 5 bases, in that order; junction bases with no gene match: 8. Germline assignment: CDR1 SGHAT and CDR2 FQNNGV. The CDR3 sequence is 16 residues long. As DNA, the CDR3 is TGTGCCAGCAGCCCACTAGCGGGAGGGCCCGAGGAGACCCAGTACTTC. Translation gives CASSPLAGGPEETQYF.